These 28 T cell receptor beta chains came from one sample sequenced in a study of Ad26.COV2.S vaccination and SARS-CoV-2 variants. Data came from immunoSEQ multiplex PCR; TCRdb stores just in-frame clones and leaves some out. The sample yields approximately 450,000 clones, 90% seen once. The treatment denotes: 19 received Ad26.COV2.S at low or high dose, single or two shots; roughly 5 received placebo; per-sample allocation not given. Samples came from day 63 after the first vaccine or placebo injection. The sample in question was peripheral blood, obtained in a trial of Ad26.COV2.S vaccine versus placebo. The receptors shown here come from a person aged 18-60 years who received the Ad26.COV2.S COVID-19 vaccine or a placebo.

Only one count was recorded for this clone. J is TRBJ2-7 and V is TRBV29-1, with D unclear. CDR1 is SQVTM, CDR2 ANQGSEA, per germline. V was trimmed by 2 bases and J by 12 bases, leaving 11 bases between them. The length of the CDR3 is 10 residues. The CDR3 sequence is CSVEQDLRYF. The CDR3 region has the DNA TGCAGCGTTGAACAAGACCTTAGGTACTTC.

The V gene is TRBV3-1 (or the pseudogene TRBV3-2), the J gene TRBJ1-1, with TRBD1 as a possible D gene (5 bases). The CDR3 loop spans 12 amino acids. V was pared by 3 bases and J by 7 bases, with 9 bases between. Germline-derived CDR1 and CDR2 are LGHDT and YNNKEL (reference sequence). CDR3 amino acids: CASSQTTVEAFF. Written as DNA, the CDR3 is TGTGCCAGCAGCCAGACGACAGTTGAAGCTTTCTTT.

The chain is built from TRBV19 and TRBJ2-3, with unresolved D. Germline values: CDR1 LNHDA, CDR2 SQIVND (reference sequence). The CDR3 runs 15 residues. V was cut by 6 bases and J by 0 bases, with 13 bases left in between. CDR3 sequence (DNA): TGTGCCAGTAGACGAGTTCCGTCTAGCACAGATACGCAGTATTTT. As protein: CASRRVPSSTDTQYF.

The chain links TRBV6-6 to TRBJ2-7; D perhaps matches TRBD2 (5 bases). The CDR3 runs to 13 residues. CDR1 is MNHNY and CDR2 is SVGAGI in the germline V gene (reference sequence). Trimming took 5 bases from V and 3 from J, leaving 11 bases between them. The CDR3 loop reads CASSGGRIYEQYF. CDR3 coding DNA: TGTGCCAGCAGTGGCGGGCGGATCTACGAGCAGTACTTC.

The chain employs TRBV5-1 and TRBJ1-4, with 10 positions matching TRBD1. CDR1 SGHRS and CDR2 YFSETQ come from the germline V gene. J was trimmed by 5 bases and V by 4 bases; bases with no gene match: 5. This CDR3 has 15 residues. The CDR3 is CASSLRTGGNEKLFF. CDR3 DNA sequence: TGCGCCAGCAGCCTAAGGACAGGGGGAAATGAAAAACTGTTTTTT.

The chain carries TRBV13 and TRBJ1-2; perhaps TRBD1 as D (6 bases). This CDR3 is built from 19 residues. CDR1 is PRHDT, CDR2 FYEKMQ, per germline (reference sequence). V shed 4 bases and J shed 3 bases, with 27 bases lying between them. This CDR3 is CASSSHLFFNREADYGYTF. CDR3 DNA: TGTGCCAGCAGCTCCCACCTATTTTTTAACAGGGAGGCGGACTATGGCTACACCTTC.

V gene TRBV19 combines with J gene TRBJ1-1; D gene uncertain. Looked up from germline, CDR1 is LNHDA and CDR2 is SQIVND (reference sequence). CDR3 length equals 13 residues. Trimming removed 5 bases at V and 8 bases at J, with 15 bases between. The CDR3 DNA is TGTGCCAGTAGTCGGGGTCGAGGGTCAGAAGCTTTCTTT. It codes for CASSRGRGSEAFF.

The rearrangement links TRBV9 to TRBJ2-5, with D tentatively TRBD2 (5 bases). Per the germline V gene, CDR1 is SGDLS and CDR2 is YYNGEE. The CDR3 totals 15 residues. Trimming stripped 0 bases from V and 4 bases from J, with 13 bases between. The CDR3 sequence is CASSVGLQRAETQYF. DNA of the CDR3: TGTGCCAGCAGCGTAGGTCTCCAGAGGGCAGAGACCCAGTACTTC.

CDR3 DNA sequence: TGTGCCTGGGAGGGGGGCCTCAATCAGCCCCAGCATTTT. Translating gives CAWEGGLNQPQHF. The V gene is TRBV30, the J gene TRBJ1-5; D may be TRBD1 (6 bases). Germline V CDR1 and CDR2: GTSNPN, SVGIG (reference sequence). The ends were cut back, 5 bases at V and 3 bases at J, with 11 bases in the middle. The CDR3 has 13 amino acids.

This chain links TRBV19 with TRBJ2-7; D is unresolved. Germline CDR1 reads LNHDA; CDR2 reads SQIVND (reference sequence). The CDR3 is made up of 13 amino acids. The V end lost 4 bases, the J end lost 0 bases, and 7 bases lay between the germline ends. CDR3 coding DNA: TGTGCCAGTAGTAGCGACAACTCCTACGAGCAGTACTTC. This sequence encodes CASSSDNSYEQYF.

This chain joins TRBV3-1 (or the pseudogene TRBV3-2) and TRBJ1-1; D is unresolved. This CDR3 has 16 amino acids. Germline V gives CDR1 LGHDT, CDR2 YNNKEL (reference sequence). The V gene lost 1 base and the J gene lost 8 bases, with 20 bases spanning the gap. CDR3 bases: TGTGCCAGCAGCCAAGTTCTATCCCTCCTCCCCAGCGAAGCTTTCTTT. As protein: CASSQVLSLLPSEAFF.

CDR3 DNA sequence: TGCGCCAGCAGCCAAGATCTCCCAGATACGCAGTATTTT. Its translation is CASSQDLPDTQYF. The chain is built from TRBV4-3 and TRBJ2-3, with D uncertain. Germline lookup yields CDR1 LGHNA and CDR2 YSLEER. V shed 0 bases and J shed 4 bases, with 5 bases lying between them. The CDR3 extends over 13 amino acids.

The V and J genes are TRBV28 and TRBJ2-7, with TRBD2 matching 11 bases. The CDR3 sequence is 16 residues long. From germline, CDR1 is MDHEN and CDR2 SYDVKM. The V and J ends lost 4 bases and 4 bases, in that order; junction bases with no gene match: 9. CDR3 sequence (DNA): TGTGCCAGCAGTTCACCCAACGTAGCGGGAGGGTACGAGCAGTACTTC. It encodes CASSSPNVAGGYEQYF. The full variable domain, with the rest looked up from reference TRBV28 and TRBJ2-7, is DVKVTQSSRYLVKRTGEKVFLECVQDMDHENMFWYRQDPGLGLRLIYFSYDVKMKEKGDIPEGYSVSREKKERFSLILESASTNQTSMYLCASSSPNVAGGYEQYFGPGTRLTVT.

The chain links TRBV5-4 to TRBJ2-1, with a tentative D call TRBD1 (7 bases). The V gene's germline CDR1 is SGHNT and CDR2 YYREEE (reference sequence). Trimming removed 0 bases at V and 9 bases at J, with 16 bases between. This CDR3 is 15 amino acids long. For the CDR3, the DNA is TGTGCCAGCAGCTTGGTGGGGGGCGCAGGGGGTGAGCAGTTCTTC. Translating gives CASSLVGGAGGEQFF.

The CDR3 is CASSISQPPQETQYF. The DNA for the CDR3 is TGTGCCAGTAGTATCAGCCAACCACCCCAAGAGACCCAGTACTTC. V and J are TRBV19 and TRBJ2-5; D call uncertain. The CDR3 totals 15 residues. Germline CDR1 is LNHDA and CDR2 is SQIVND (reference sequence). The ends were cut back, 3 bases at V and 1 base at J, with 12 bases in the middle.

The chain is built from TRBV19 and TRBJ1-5; D perhaps matches TRBD1 (5 bases). CDR1 LNHDA and CDR2 SQIVND come from the germline V gene (reference sequence). CDR3 length equals 16 residues. Trimming stripped 3 bases from V and 4 bases from J, with 16 bases between. The chain's CDR3 is CASSISQGGGNQPQHF. The CDR3 nucleotides read TGTGCCAGTAGTATTTCCCAGGGAGGAGGAAATCAGCCCCAGCATTTT. The variable domain in full, completed from reference TRBV19 and TRBJ1-5, reads DGGITQSPKYLFRKEGQNVTLSCEQNLNHDAMYWYRQDPGQGLRLIYYSQIVNDFQKGDIAEGYSVSREKKESFPLTVTSAQKNPTAFYLCASSISQGGGNQPQHFGDGTRLSIL.

The genes are TRBV14 and TRBJ2-5, with 7 bases matching TRBD1. J lost 5 bases, V lost 4 bases, and 7 bases had no gene match. Germline CDR1 reads SGHDN; CDR2 reads FVKESK. This CDR3 region has 14 residues. CDR3 sequence: CASSRLRDSETQYF. In nucleotides, the CDR3 is TGTGCCAGCAGCCGCCTCCGGGACAGCGAGACCCAGTACTTC.

The rearrangement joins TRBV4-3 to TRBJ2-6; D is uncertain. Germline loops: CDR1 LGHNA, CDR2 YSLEER. The CDR3 contains 13 residues. Trimming took off 3 bases at V and 3 bases at J, with 3 bases between the two ends. The CDR3 loop is CASSQVGANVLTF. CDR3 DNA sequence: TGCGCCAGCAGCCAGGTTGGGGCCAACGTCCTGACTTTC.

The rearrangement joins TRBV27 to TRBJ1-1; D not resolved. Trimming took off 0 bases at V and 0 bases at J, with 14 bases between the two ends. The CDR3 covers 17 residues. Germline V gene data show CDR1 as MNHEY and CDR2 as SMNVEV (reference sequence). The CDR3 nucleotides read TGTGCCAGCAGTTTATCCGGCCCGGCAGGCTTGAACACTGAAGCTTTCTTT. Translating gives CASSLSGPAGLNTEAFF.

The V and J genes are TRBV6-6 and TRBJ1-5; D uncertain. The germline V and J ends were trimmed by 2 bases and 5 bases, with 7 bases remaining between them. Germline CDR1 is MNHNY and CDR2 is SVGAGI (reference sequence). The CDR3 runs to 13 residues. The CDR3 DNA is TGTGCCAGCAGTTACGCCGTTTATCAGCCCCAGCATTTT. Translating it yields CASSYAVYQPQHF.

In DNA form, the CDR3 reads TGCAGCGTTTACATGACAGGCAAGCAGTACTTC. It is translated as CSVYMTGKQYF. The V call is TRBV29-1, the J call TRBJ2-7, with D possibly TRBD1 on 6 matching bases. The V end lost 5 bases, the J end lost 8 bases, and 13 bases lay between the germline ends. The length of the CDR3 is 11 residues. Germline V gene data show CDR1 as SQVTM and CDR2 as ANQGSEA.

This chain uses TRBV4-3 with TRBJ2-1; no reliable D call. Germline V lookup: CDR1 LGHNA, CDR2 YSLEER. The V end lost 2 bases, the J end lost 0 bases, and 14 bases lay between the germline ends. This CDR3 has 17 residues. In nucleotides, the CDR3 is TGCGCCAGCAGCCAATCCCCCTCTACCACCTCCTACAATGAGCAGTTCTTC. This codes for CASSQSPSTTSYNEQFF.

V and J are TRBV7-2 and TRBJ2-7, with 8 bases fitting TRBD2. CDR3 length equals 14 residues. CDR1 is SGHTA and CDR2 is FQGNSA in the germline V gene. The V gene end was trimmed by 5 bases and the J gene end by 7 bases; junction bases not matched to a gene: 10. The CDR3 region is CASSEGSGIGEQYF. The DNA for the CDR3 is TGTGCCAGCAGCGAAGGTAGCGGGATCGGTGAGCAGTACTTC.

The DNA for the CDR3 is TGTGCCAGCAGCCAAGTGGACCCCGGACTAGCAGATACGCAGTATTTT. Translating gives CASSQVDPGLADTQYF. The chain links TRBV14 to TRBJ2-3; 7 positions agree with TRBD2. V gave up 1 base and J gave up 4 bases; unmatched junction bases: 8. The germline V gene has CDR1 SGHDN and CDR2 FVKESK. The CDR3 loop spans 16 amino acids. Drawing the rest from reference TRBV14 and TRBJ2-3, the complete variable domain is EAGVTQFPSHSVIEKGQTVTLRCDPISGHDNLYWYRRVMGKEIKFLLHFVKESKQDESGMPNNRFLAERTGGTYSTLKVQPAELEDSGVYFCASSQVDPGLADTQYFGPGTRLTVL.

The CDR3 loop reads CASFPPASDTQYF. The CDR3 nucleotides are TGCGCCAGCTTTCCCCCAGCATCAGATACGCAGTATTTT. The rearrangement joins TRBV5-1 to TRBJ2-3; D is undetermined. V dropped 7 bases and J dropped 4 bases, with 13 bases sitting between them. This CDR3 contains 13 residues. Germline values: CDR1 SGHRS, CDR2 YFSETQ.

The rearrangement joins TRBV19 to TRBJ1-1; D gene uncertain. From germline, CDR1 is LNHDA and CDR2 SQIVND (reference sequence). Trimming took 3 bases from V and 0 from J, leaving 5 bases between them. CDR3 length: 13 amino acids. The chain's CDR3 is CASSISMNTEAFF. The CDR3 bases are TGTGCCAGTAGTATCAGTATGAACACTGAAGCTTTCTTT.

The chain links TRBV28 to TRBJ2-7; D uncertain. This CDR3 has 13 residues. The germline gives CDR1 MDHEN, CDR2 SYDVKM. The germline V and J ends were trimmed by 6 bases and 0 bases, with 9 bases remaining between them. DNA for the CDR3: TGTGCCAGCAGGCGCCTGTACTCCTACGAGCAGTACTTC. This gives the protein CASRRLYSYEQYF.

The chain couples TRBV7-9 to TRBJ1-1; D might be TRBD1 (6 bases). CDR3 length equals 13 residues. Germline lookup yields CDR1 SEHNR and CDR2 FQNEAQ (reference sequence). CDR3 nucleotide sequence: TGTGCAGTAATAGGGGGGATTAACACTGAAGCTTTCTTT. Its protein is CAVIGGINTEAFF.